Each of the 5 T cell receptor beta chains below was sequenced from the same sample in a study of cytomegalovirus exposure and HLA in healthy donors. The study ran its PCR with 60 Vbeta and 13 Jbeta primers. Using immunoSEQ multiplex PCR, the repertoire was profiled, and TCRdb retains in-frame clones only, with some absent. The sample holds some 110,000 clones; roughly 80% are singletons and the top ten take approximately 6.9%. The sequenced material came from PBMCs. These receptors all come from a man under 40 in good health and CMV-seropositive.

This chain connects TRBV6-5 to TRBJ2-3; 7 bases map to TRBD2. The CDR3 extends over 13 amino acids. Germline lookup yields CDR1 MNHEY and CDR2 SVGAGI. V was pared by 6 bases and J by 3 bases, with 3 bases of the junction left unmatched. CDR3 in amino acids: CASSLLATDTQYF. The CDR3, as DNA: TGTGCCAGCAGCCTACTAGCGACAGATACGCAGTATTTT.

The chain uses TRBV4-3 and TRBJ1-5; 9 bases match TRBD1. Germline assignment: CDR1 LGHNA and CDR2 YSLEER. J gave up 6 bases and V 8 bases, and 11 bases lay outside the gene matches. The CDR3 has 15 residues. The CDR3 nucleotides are TGCGCCAGCTCCCTAAGTACAGGGGGCCCTCAGCCCCAGCATTTT. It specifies CASSLSTGGPQPQHF.

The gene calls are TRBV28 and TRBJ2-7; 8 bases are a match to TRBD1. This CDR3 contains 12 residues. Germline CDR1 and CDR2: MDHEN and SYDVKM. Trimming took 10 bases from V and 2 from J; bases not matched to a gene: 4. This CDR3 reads CAIGQGTYEQYF. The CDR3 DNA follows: TGTGCCATTGGACAGGGCACCTACGAGCAGTACTTC.

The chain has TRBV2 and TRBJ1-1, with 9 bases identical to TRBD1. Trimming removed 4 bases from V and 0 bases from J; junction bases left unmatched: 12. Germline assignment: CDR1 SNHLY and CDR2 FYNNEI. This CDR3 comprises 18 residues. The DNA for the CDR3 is TGTGCCAGCAGTGTAACATTCGGGACAGGGCCCATGAACACTGAAGCTTTCTTT. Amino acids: CASSVTFGTGPMNTEAFF.

In DNA form, the CDR3 reads TGCGCCAGCAGCTTGGAAGGGGGCAGAAGGGCTGAAGCTTTCTTT. Protein sequence: CASSLEGGRRAEAFF. The J gene is TRBJ1-1, the V gene TRBV5-1, with 7 bases matching TRBD1. Germline V gene lookup returns CDR1 SGHRS and CDR2 YFSETQ. J was trimmed by 6 bases and V by 0 bases; bases with no gene match: 8. There are 15 residues in the CDR3. The whole variable domain, remainder taken from reference TRBV5-1 and TRBJ1-1, is KAGVTQTPRYLIKTRGQQVTLSCSPISGHRSVSWYQQTPGQGLQFLFEYFSETQRNKGNFPGRFSGRQFSNSRSEMNVSTLELGDSALYLCASSLEGGRRAEAFFGQGTRLTVV.